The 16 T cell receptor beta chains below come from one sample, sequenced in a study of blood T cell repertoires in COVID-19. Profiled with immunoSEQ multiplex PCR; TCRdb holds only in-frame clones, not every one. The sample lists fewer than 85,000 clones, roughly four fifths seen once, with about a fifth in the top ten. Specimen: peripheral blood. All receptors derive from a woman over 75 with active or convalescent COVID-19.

The CDR3 here is CASSEERQELQTQYF. In DNA form, the CDR3 reads TGTGCCAGCAGTGAAGAGCGGCAGGAGCTACAAACCCAGTACTTC. The rearrangement joins TRBV6-1 to TRBJ2-5; D is possibly TRBD2 (5 bases). The CDR3 consists of 15 residues. Deletions cut 1 base from V and 8 bases from J, with 17 bases between. Germline CDR1 is MNHNS and CDR2 is SASEGT.

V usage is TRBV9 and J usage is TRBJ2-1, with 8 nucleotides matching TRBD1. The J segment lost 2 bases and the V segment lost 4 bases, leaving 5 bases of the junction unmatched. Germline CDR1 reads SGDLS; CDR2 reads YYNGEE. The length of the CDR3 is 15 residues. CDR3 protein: CASSPTGVAYNEQFF. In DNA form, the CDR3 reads TGTGCCAGCAGCCCGACAGGGGTGGCCTACAATGAGCAGTTCTTC. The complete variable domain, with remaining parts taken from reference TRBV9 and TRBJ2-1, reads DSGVTQTPKHLITATGQRVTLRCSPRSGDLSVYWYQQSLDQGLQFLIQYYNGEERAKGNILERFSAQQFPDLHSELNLSSLELGDSALYFCASSPTGVAYNEQFFGPGTRLTVL.

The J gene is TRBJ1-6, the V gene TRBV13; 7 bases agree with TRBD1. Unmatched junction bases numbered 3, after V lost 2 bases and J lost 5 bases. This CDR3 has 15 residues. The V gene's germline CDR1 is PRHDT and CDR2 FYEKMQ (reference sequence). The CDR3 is CASSLIGQDNSPLHF. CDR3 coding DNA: TGTGCCAGCAGCTTAATAGGACAGGATAATTCACCCCTCCACTTT.

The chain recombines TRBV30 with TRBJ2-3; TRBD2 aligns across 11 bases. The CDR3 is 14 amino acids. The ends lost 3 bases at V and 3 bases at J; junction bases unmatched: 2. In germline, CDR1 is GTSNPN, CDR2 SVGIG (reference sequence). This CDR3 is CAWRIAGGTDTQYF. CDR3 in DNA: TGTGCCTGGAGAATAGCGGGGGGGACAGATACGCAGTATTTT.

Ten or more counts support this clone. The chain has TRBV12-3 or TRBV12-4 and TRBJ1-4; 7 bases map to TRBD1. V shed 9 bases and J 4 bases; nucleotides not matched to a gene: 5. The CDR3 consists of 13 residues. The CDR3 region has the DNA TGTGCCAGTTGGGGACAGAATAATGAAAAACTGTTTTTT. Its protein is CASWGQNNEKLFF.

The CDR3 loop is CASSQGGPETQYF. The CDR3 region has the DNA TGTGCCAGCAGCCAAGGGGGGCCAGAGACCCAGTACTTC. V usage is TRBV4-2 and J usage is TRBJ2-5, with TRBD1 as a possible D gene (6 bases). Germline V gene sequence: CDR1 LGHNA, CDR2 YNFKEQ. The V end lost 1 base, the J end lost 4 bases, and 7 bases lay between the germline ends. This CDR3 comprises 13 residues.

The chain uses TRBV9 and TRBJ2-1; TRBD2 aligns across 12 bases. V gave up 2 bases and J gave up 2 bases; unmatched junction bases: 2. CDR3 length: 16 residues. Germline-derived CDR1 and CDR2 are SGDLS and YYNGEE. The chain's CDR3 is CASSVTSGGPYNEQFF. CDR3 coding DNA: TGTGCCAGCAGCGTTACTAGCGGGGGGCCCTACAATGAGCAGTTCTTC.

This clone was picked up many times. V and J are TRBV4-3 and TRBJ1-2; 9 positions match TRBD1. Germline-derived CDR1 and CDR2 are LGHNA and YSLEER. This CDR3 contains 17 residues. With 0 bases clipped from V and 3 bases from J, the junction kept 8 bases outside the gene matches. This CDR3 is CASSQDYQGQGHYGYTF. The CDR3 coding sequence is TGCGCCAGCAGCCAAGATTATCAGGGACAGGGTCACTATGGCTACACCTTC.

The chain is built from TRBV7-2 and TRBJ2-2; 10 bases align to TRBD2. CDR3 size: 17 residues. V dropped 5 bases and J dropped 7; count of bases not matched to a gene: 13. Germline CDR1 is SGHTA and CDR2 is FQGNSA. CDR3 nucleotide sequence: TGTGCCAGCAGCCCTCACCTAGCGGGGGATGCGGTCGGGGAGCTGTTTTTT. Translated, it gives CASSPHLAGDAVGELFF. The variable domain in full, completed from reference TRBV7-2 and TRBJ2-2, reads GAGVSQSPSNKVTEKGKDVELRCDPISGHTALYWYRQSLGQGLEFLIYFQGNSAPDKSGLPSDRFSAERTGGSVSTLTIQRTQQEDSAVYLCASSPHLAGDAVGELFFGEGSRLTVL.

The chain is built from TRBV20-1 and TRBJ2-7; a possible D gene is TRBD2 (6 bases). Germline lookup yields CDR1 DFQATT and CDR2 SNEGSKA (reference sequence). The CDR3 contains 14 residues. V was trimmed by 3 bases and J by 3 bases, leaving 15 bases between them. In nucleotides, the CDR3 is TGCAGTGCTAGTGGCCGGGGGACCCACTACGAGCAGTACTTC. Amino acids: CSASGRGTHYEQYF.

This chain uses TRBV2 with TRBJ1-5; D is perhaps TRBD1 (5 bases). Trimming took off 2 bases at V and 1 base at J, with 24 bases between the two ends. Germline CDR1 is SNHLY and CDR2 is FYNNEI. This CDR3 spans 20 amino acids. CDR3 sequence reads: CASSEFRAISLVESNQPQHF. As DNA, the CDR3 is TGTGCCAGCAGTGAATTCAGGGCAATATCCTTAGTCGAAAGCAATCAGCCCCAGCATTTT.

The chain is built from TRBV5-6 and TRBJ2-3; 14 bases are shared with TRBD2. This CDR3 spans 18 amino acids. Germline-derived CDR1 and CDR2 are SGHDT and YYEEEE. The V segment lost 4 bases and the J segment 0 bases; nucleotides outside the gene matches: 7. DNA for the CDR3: TGTGCCAGCAGCGGGGGACTAGCGGGGGCTACTAGCACAGATACGCAGTATTTT. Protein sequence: CASSGGLAGATSTDTQYF. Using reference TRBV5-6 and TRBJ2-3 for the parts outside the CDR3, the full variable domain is DAGVTQSPTHLIKTRGQQVTLRCSPKSGHDTVSWYQQALGQGPQFIFQYYEEEERQRGNFPDRFSGHQFPNYSSELNVNALLLGDSALYLCASSGGLAGATSTDTQYFGPGTRLTVL.

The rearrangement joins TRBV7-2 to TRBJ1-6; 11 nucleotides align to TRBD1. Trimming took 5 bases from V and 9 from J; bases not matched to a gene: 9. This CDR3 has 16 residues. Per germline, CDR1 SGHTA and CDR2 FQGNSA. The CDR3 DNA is TGTGCCAGCAGCGAACAAGCGGGACAGGGGGGTTCACCCCTCCACTTT. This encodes CASSEQAGQGGSPLHF.

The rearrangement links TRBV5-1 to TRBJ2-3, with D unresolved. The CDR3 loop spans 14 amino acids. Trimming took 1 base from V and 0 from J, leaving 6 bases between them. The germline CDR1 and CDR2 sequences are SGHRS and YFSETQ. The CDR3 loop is CASSLTPSTDTQYF. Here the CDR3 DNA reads TGCGCCAGCAGCTTGACACCAAGCACAGATACGCAGTATTTT.

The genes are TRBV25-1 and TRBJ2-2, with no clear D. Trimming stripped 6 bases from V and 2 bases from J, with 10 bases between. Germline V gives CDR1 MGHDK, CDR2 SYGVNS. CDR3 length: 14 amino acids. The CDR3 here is CASRPGFNTGELFF. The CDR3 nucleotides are TGTGCCAGCAGGCCAGGTTTCAACACCGGGGAGCTGTTTTTT.

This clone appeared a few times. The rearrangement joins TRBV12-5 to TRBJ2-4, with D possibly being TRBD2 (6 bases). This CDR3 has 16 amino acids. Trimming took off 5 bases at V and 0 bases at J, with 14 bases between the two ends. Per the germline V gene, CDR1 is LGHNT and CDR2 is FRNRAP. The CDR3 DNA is TGTGCTAGTGGTCCAGGGACGGGACTAGCCAAAAACATTCAGTACTTC. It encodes CASGPGTGLAKNIQYF.